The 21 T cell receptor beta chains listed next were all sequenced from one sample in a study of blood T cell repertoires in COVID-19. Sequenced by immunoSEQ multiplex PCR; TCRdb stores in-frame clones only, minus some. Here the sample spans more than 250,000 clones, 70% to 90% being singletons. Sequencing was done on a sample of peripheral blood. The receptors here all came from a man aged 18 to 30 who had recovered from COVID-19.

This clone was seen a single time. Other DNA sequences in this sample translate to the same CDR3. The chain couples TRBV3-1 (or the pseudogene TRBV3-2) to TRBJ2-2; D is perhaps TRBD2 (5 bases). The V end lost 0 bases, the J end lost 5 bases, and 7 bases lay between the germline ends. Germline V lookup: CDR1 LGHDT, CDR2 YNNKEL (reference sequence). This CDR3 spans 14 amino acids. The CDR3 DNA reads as TGTGCCAGCAGCCAAGATGCGGGTACCGGGGAGCTGTTTTTT. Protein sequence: CASSQDAGTGELFF.

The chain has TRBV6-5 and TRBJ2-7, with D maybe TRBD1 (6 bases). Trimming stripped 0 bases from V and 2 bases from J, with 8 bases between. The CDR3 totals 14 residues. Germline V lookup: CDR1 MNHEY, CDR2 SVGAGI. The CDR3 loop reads CASSYSTGPYEQYF. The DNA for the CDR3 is TGTGCCAGCAGTTACTCAACAGGGCCCTACGAGCAGTACTTC.

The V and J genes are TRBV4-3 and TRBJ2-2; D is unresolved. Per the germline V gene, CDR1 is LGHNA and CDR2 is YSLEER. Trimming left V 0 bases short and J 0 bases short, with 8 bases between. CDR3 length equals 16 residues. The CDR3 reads CASSQDSLANTGELFF. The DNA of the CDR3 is TGCGCCAGCAGCCAAGATTCCCTAGCGAACACCGGGGAGCTGTTTTTT.

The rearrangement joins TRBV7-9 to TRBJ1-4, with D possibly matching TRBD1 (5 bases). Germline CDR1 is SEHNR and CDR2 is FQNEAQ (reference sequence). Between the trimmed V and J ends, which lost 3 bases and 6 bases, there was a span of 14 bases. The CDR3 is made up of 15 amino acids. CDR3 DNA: TGTGCCAGCAGCTTGACCCGGGACTGGGATGAAAAACTGTTTTTT. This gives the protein CASSLTRDWDEKLFF. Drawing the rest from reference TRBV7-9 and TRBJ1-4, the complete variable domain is DTGVSQNPRHKITKRGQNVTFRCDPISEHNRLYWYRQTLGQGPEFLTYFQNEAQLEKSRLLSDRFSAERPKGSFSTLEIQRTEQGDSAMYLCASSLTRDWDEKLFFGSGTQLSVL.

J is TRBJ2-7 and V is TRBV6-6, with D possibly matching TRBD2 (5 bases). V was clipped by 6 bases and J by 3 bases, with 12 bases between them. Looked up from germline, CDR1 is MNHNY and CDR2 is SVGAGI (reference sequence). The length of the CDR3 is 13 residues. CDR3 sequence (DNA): TGTGCCAGCAGAAAGGAGGACTTCTACGAGCAGTACTTC. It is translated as CASRKEDFYEQYF.

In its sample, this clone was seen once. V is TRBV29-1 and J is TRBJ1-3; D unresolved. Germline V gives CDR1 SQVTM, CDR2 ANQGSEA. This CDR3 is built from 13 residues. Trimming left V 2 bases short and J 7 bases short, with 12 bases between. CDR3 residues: CSVEWEARNTIYF. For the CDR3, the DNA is TGCAGCGTTGAATGGGAGGCCCGGAACACCATATATTTT.

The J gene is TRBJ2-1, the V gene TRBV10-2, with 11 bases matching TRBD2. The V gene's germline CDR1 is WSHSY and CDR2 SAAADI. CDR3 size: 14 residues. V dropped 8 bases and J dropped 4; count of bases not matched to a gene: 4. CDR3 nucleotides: TGCGCCAGCTCGGGACTAGCGGTATACAATGAGCAGTTCTTC. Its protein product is CASSGLAVYNEQFF.

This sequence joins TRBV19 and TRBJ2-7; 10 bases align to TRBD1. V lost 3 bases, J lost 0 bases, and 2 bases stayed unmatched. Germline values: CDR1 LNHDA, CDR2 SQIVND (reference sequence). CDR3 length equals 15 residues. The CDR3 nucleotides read TGTGCCAGTAGTATCGGGACAGGGGTCTCCTACGAGCAGTACTTC. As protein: CASSIGTGVSYEQYF.

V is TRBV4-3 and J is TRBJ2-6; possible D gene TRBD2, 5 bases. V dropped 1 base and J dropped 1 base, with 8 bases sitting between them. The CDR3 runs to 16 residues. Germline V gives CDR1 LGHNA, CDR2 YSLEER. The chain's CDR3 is CASSQGRGSGANVLTF. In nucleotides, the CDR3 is TGCGCCAGCAGCCAAGGTCGAGGGTCTGGGGCCAACGTCCTGACTTTC.

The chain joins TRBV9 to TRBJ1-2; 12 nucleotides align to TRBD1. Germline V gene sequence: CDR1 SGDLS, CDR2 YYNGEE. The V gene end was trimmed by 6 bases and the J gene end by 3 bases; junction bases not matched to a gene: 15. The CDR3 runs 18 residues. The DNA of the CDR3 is TGTGCCAGCACCCGAGGTGGGACAGGGGGCAAAGGAGACTATGGCTACACCTTC. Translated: CASTRGGTGGKGDYGYTF.

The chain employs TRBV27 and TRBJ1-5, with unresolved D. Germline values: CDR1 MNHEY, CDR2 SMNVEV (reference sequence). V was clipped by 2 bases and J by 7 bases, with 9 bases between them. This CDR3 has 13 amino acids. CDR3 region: CASSLSPGQPQHF. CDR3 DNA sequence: TGTGCCAGCAGTTTAAGCCCAGGACAGCCCCAGCATTTT.

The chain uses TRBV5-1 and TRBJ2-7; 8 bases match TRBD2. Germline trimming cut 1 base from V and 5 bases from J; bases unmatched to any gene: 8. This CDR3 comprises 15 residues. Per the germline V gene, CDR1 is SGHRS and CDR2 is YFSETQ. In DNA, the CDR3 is TGCGCCAGCAGCTTGTCGCGGGAGGTTAAGGACGAGCAGTACTTC. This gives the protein CASSLSREVKDEQYF. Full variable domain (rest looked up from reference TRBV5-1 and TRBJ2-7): KAGVTQTPRYLIKTRGQQVTLSCSPISGHRSVSWYQQTPGQGLQFLFEYFSETQRNKGNFPGRFSGRQFSNSRSEMNVSTLELGDSALYLCASSLSREVKDEQYFGPGTRLTVT.

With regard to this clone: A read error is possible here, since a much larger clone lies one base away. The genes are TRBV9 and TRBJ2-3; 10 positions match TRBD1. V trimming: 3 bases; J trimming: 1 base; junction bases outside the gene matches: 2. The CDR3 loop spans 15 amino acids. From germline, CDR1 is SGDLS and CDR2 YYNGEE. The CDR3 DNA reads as TGTGCCAGCAGCGACGGGACAGGGGGCACAGATACGCAGTATTTT. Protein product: CASSDGTGGTDTQYF.

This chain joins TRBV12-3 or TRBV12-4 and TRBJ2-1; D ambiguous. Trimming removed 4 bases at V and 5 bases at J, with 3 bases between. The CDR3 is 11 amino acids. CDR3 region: CASSYNNEQFF. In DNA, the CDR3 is TGTGCCAGCAGTTACAACAATGAGCAGTTCTTC.

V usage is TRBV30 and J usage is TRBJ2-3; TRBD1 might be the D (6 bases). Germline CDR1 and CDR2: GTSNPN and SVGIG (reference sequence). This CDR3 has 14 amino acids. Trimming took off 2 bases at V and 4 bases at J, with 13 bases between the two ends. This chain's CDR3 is CAWSKTGWADTQYF. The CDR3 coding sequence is TGTGCCTGGAGTAAAACAGGGTGGGCAGATACGCAGTATTTT.

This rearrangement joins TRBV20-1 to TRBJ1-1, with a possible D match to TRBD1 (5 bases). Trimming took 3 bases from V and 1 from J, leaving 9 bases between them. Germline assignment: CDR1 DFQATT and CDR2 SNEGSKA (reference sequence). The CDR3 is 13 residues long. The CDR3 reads CSASDSSNTEAFF. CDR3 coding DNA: TGCAGTGCTAGTGACAGTTCGAACACTGAAGCTTTCTTT.

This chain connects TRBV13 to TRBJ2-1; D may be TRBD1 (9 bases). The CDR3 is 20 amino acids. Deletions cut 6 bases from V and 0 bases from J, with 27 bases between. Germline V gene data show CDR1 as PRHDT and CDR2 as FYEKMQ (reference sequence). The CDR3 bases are TGTGCCAGCAGTTTTGACAGGGGGGTACTAGCGGTCAGCTCCTACAATGAGCAGTTCTTC. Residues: CASSFDRGVLAVSSYNEQFF.

This CDR3 is CASSLNRDVGYEQYF. The CDR3 region has the DNA TGCGCCAGCAGCTTAAACAGGGACGTTGGATACGAGCAGTACTTC. The chain has TRBV5-1 and TRBJ2-7; a possible D gene is TRBD1 (6 bases). Germline assignment: CDR1 SGHRS and CDR2 YFSETQ. The CDR3 consists of 15 residues. The germline V and J ends were trimmed by 2 bases and 4 bases, with 16 bases remaining between them.

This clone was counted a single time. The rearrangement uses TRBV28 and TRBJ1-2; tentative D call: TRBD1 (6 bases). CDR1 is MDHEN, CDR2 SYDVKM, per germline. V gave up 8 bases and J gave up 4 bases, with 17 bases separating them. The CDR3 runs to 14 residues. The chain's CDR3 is CASCAGGQVYGYTF. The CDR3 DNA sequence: TGTGCCAGCTGCGCCGGGGGGCAGGTCTATGGCTACACCTTC.

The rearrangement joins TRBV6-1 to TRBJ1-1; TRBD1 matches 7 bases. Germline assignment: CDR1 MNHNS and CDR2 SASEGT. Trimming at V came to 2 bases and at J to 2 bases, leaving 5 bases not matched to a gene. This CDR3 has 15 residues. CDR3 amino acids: CASSEKGTVNTEAFF. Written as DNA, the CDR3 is TGTGCCAGCAGTGAAAAGGGGACAGTCAACACTGAAGCTTTCTTT.

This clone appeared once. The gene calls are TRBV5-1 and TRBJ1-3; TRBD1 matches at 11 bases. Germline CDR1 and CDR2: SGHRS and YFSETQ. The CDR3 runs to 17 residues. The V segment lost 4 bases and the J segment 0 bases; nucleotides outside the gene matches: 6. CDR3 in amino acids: CASSVTGTGGSGNTIYF. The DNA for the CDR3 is TGCGCCAGCAGCGTAACCGGGACAGGGGGCTCTGGAAACACCATATATTTT.